This T cell receptor (beta chain) derives from a study of shared clonotypes between healthy human individuals. The authors loaded 150 to 250 ng DNA, 27,000 or so T cell genomes, into sorted-subset replicate PCRs. Assay: immunoSEQ multiplex PCR; the TCRdb copy retains only in-frame clones and omits some. Seen here are around 1.9 million clones, around 93% observed once, and the top ten hold 1.5% to 2%. Positive CCR7 selection of CD45RO-negative cells yielded the naive CD8 cells, and terminally differentiated effector memory CD45RA+ cells were excluded. Donors were healthy HIV-negative adults without recent acute infections or vaccinations. Germline V gene data show CDR1 as MNHNY and CDR2 as SVGAGI (reference sequence). The CDR3 covers 15 residues. With 2 bases clipped from V and 2 bases from J, the junction kept 6 bases outside the gene matches. Study-wide findings and caveats: Among several donors, around 5% of naive CD4 clonotypes were found in common. It was the few donors that limited the genetic and exposure-history diversity represented.

To note about this clone: What it binds is unknown.

The origin of this receptor is a man aged 18 to 35 in good health. Some clones in this sample may be carry-over from other donors' samples. Specimen: naive CD8+ T cells from PBMCs. The chain uses TRBV6-6 and TRBJ2-7; 7 nucleotides match TRBD1. CDR3 in amino acids: CASSYDGQAAYEQYF. The CDR3 DNA reads as TGTGCCAGCAGTTACGATGGACAGGCCGCCTACGAGCAGTACTTC.